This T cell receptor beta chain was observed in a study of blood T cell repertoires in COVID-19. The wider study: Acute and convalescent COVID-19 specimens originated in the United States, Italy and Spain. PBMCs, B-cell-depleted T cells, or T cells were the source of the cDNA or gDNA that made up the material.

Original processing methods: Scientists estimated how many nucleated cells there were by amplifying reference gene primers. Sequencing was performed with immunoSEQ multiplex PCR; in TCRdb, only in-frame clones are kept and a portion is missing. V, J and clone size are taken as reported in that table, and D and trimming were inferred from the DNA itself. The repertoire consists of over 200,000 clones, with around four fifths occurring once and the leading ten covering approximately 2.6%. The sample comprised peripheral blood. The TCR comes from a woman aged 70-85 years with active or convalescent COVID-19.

The CDR3 loop is CASSPPPSQTPRGKYF. CDR3 sequence (DNA): TGTGCCAGCAGCCCTCCCCCTAGTCAAACGCCTCGGGGGAAGTACTTC. This chain connects TRBV28 to TRBJ2-7; D possibly corresponds to TRBD2 (6 bases). Germline CDR1 and CDR2: MDHEN and SYDVKM. V was cut by 6 bases and J by 11 bases, with 29 bases left in between. The CDR3 loop spans 16 amino acids.